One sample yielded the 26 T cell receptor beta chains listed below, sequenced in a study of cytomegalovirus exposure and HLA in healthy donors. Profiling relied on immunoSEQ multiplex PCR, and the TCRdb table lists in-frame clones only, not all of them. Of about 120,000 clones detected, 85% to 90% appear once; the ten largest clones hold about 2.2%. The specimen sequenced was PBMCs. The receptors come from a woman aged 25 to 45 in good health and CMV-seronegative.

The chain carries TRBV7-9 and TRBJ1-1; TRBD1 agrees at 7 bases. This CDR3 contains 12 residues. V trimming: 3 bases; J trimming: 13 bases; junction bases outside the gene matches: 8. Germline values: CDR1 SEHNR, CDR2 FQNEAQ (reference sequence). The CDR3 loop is CASSFGQGVGFF. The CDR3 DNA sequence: TGTGCCAGCAGCTTCGGGCAGGGGGTCGGTTTCTTT. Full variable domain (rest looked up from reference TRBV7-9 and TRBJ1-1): DTGVSQNPRHKITKRGQNVTFRCDPISEHNRLYWYRQTLGQGPEFLTYFQNEAQLEKSRLLSDRFSAERPKGSFSTLEIQRTEQGDSAMYLCASSFGQGVGFFGQGTRLTVV.

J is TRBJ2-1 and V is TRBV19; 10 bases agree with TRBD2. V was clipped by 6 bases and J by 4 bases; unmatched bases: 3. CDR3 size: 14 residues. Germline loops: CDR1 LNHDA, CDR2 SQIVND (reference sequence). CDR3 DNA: TGTGCCAGTAGCGAGCGGGGGGGTTACAATGAGCAGTTCTTC. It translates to CASSERGGYNEQFF.

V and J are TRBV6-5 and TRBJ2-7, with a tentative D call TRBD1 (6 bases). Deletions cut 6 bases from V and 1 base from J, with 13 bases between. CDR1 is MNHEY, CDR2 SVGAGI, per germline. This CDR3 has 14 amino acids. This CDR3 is CASSLDRWSYEQYF. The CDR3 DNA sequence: TGTGCCAGCAGCCTGGACAGATGGTCCTACGAGCAGTACTTC.

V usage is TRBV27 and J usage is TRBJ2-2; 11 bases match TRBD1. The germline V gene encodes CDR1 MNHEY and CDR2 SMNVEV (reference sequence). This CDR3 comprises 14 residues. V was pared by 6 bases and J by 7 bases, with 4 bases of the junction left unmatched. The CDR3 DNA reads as TGTGCCAGCAGCGGACAGGGGGCGAACGGGGAGCTGTTTTTT. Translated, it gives CASSGQGANGELFF.

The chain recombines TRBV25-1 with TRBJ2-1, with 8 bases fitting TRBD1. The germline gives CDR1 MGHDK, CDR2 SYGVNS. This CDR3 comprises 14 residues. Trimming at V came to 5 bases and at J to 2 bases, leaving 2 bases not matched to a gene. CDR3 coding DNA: TGTGCCAGCAGTCGACAGGGGACCTACAATGAGCAGTTCTTC. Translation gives CASSRQGTYNEQFF.

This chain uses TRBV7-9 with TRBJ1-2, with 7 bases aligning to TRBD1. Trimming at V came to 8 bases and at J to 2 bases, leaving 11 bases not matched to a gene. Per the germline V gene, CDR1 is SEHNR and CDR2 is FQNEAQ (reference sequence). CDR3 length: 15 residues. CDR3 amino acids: CASLPPGTANYGYTF. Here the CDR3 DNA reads TGTGCCAGCCTGCCCCCCGGGACAGCCAACTATGGCTACACCTTC.

For the CDR3, the DNA is TGTGCCAGCAGTGAATCCTTATTCTATGGCTACACCTTC. Encoded protein: CASSESLFYGYTF. The chain joins TRBV2 to TRBJ1-2; D call uncertain. V was trimmed by 2 bases and J by 4 bases, leaving 8 bases between them. Germline values: CDR1 SNHLY, CDR2 FYNNEI. The CDR3 covers 13 residues.

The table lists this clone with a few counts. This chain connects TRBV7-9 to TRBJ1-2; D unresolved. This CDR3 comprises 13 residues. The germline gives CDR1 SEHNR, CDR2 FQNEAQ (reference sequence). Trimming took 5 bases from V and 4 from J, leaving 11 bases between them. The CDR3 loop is CASSPGGPYGYTF. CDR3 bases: TGTGCCAGCAGCCCCGGAGGGCCCTATGGCTACACCTTC. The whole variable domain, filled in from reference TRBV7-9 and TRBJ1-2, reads DTGVSQNPRHKITKRGQNVTFRCDPISEHNRLYWYRQTLGQGPEFLTYFQNEAQLEKSRLLSDRFSAERPKGSFSTLEIQRTEQGDSAMYLCASSPGGPYGYTFGSGTRLTVV.

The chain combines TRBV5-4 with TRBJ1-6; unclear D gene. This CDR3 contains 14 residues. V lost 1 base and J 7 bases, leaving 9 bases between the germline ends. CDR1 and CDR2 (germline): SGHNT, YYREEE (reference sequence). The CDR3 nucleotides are TGTGCCAGCAGCTTGCGAAGCGAGAATTCACCCCTCCACTTT. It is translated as CASSLRSENSPLHF.

This CDR3 is CASSESGDEKLFF. In DNA, the CDR3 is TGTGCCAGCAGTGAATCGGGGGATGAAAAACTGTTTTTT. This chain joins TRBV25-1 and TRBJ1-4; D perhaps matches TRBD1 (5 bases). The CDR3 spans 13 residues. The V gene lost 1 base and the J gene lost 6 bases, with 6 bases spanning the gap. Germline CDR1 and CDR2: MGHDK and SYGVNS.

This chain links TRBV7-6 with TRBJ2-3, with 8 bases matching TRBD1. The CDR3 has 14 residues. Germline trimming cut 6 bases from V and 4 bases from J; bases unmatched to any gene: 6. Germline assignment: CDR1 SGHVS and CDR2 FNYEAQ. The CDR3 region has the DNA TGTGCCAGCAGTTCGAGACAGGGGTCAGATACGCAGTATTTT. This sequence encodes CASSSRQGSDTQYF.

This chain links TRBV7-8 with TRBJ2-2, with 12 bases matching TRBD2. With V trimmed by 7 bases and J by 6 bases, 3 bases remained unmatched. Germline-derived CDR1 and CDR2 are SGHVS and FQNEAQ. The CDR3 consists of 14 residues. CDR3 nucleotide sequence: TGTGCCAGCACTAGCGGGGGGGCCGCCGGGGAGCTGTTTTTT. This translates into CASTSGGAAGELFF. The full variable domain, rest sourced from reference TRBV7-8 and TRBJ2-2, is GAGVSQSPRYKVAKRGQDVALRCDPISGHVSLFWYQQALGQGPEFLTYFQNEAQLDKSGLPSDRFFAERPEGSVSTLKIQRTQQEDSAVYLCASTSGGAAGELFFGEGSRLTVL.

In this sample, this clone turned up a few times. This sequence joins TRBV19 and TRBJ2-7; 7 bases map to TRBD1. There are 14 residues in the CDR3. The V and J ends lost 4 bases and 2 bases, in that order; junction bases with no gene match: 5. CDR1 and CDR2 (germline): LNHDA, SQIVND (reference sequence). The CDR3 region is CASSTRGQTYEQYF. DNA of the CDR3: TGTGCCAGTAGTACCCGGGGACAGACCTACGAGCAGTACTTC.

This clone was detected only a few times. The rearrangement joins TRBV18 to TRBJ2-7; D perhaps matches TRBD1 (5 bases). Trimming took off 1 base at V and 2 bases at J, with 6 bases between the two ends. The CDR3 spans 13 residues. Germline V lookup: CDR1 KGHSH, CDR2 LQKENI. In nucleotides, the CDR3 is TGTGCCAGCTCACCACTCAGGGCCTACGAGCAGTACTTC. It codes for CASSPLRAYEQYF.

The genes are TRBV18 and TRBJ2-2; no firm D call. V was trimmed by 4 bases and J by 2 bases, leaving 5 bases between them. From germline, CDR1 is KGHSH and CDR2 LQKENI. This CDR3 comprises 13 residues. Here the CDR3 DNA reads TGTGCCAGCTCACGAGCTAACACCGGGGAGCTGTTTTTT. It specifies CASSRANTGELFF.

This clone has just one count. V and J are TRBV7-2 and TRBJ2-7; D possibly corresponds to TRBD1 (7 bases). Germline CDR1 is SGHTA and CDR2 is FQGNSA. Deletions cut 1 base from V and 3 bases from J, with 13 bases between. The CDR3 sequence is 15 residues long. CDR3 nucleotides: TGTGCCAGCAGCTTAGGGACAGGAGGGATCTACGAGCAGTACTTC. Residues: CASSLGTGGIYEQYF.

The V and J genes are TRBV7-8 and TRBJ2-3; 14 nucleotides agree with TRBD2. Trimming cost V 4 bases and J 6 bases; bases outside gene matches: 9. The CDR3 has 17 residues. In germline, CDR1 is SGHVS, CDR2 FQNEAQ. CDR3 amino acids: CASSYRTSGGTPDTQYF. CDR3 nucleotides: TGTGCCAGCAGCTATAGGACTAGCGGGGGGACCCCCGATACGCAGTATTTT. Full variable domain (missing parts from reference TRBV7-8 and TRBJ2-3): GAGVSQSPRYKVAKRGQDVALRCDPISGHVSLFWYQQALGQGPEFLTYFQNEAQLDKSGLPSDRFFAERPEGSVSTLKIQRTQQEDSAVYLCASSYRTSGGTPDTQYFGPGTRLTVL.

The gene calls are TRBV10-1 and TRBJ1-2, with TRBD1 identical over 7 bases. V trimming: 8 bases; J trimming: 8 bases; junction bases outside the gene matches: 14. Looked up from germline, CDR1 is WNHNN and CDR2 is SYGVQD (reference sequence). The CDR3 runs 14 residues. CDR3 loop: CASPYSQGIGGYTF. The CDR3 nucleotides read TGCGCCAGCCCCTACTCACAGGGGATCGGGGGCTACACCTTC.

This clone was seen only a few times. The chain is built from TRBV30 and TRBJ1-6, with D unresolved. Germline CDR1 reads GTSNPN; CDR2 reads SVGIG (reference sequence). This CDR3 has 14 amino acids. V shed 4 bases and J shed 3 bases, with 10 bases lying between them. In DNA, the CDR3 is TGTGCCTGGAACACCGGAGTCTATAATTCACCCCTCCACTTT. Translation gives CAWNTGVYNSPLHF.

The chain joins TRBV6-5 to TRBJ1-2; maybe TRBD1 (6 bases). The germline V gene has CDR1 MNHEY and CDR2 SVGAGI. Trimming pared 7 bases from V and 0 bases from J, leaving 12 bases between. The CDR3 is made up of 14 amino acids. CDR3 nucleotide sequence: TGTGCCAGCAATCGACAGGAGCCTAACTATGGCTACACCTTC. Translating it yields CASNRQEPNYGYTF.

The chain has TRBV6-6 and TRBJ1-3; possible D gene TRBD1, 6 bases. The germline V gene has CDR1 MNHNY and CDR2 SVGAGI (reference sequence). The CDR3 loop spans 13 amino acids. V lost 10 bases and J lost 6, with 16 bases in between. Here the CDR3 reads CAIRGSGKNTIYF. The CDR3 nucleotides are TGTGCCATCAGGGGCTCCGGTAAAAACACCATATATTTT.

As DNA, the CDR3 is TGTGCCAGCAGCTTAGGGGACTTCGGGAGACAGCCCCAGCATTTT. As protein: CASSLGDFGRQPQHF. The chain combines TRBV7-8 with TRBJ1-5; the D gene is possibly TRBD1 (5 bases). This CDR3 spans 15 amino acids. In germline, CDR1 is SGHVS, CDR2 FQNEAQ. V gave up 1 base and J gave up 7 bases, with 14 bases separating them.

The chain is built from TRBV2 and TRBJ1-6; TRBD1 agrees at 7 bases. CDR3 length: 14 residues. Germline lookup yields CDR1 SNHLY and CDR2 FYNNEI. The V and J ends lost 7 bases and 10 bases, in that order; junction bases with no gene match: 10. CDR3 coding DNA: TGTGCCAGCACCGACCCCCCAGGGGGGTCACCCCTCCACTTT. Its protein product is CASTDPPGGSPLHF.

CDR3 amino acids: CASSVAGSDYNEQFF. The CDR3 nucleotides read TGTGCCAGCAGTGTAGCGGGATCCGACTACAATGAGCAGTTCTTC. The chain is built from TRBV7-3 and TRBJ2-1; 8 positions agree with TRBD2. Germline V gene data show CDR1 as SGHTA and CDR2 as FQGTGA. The CDR3 contains 15 residues. The V segment lost 6 bases and the J segment 3 bases; nucleotides outside the gene matches: 7. The whole variable domain, filled in from reference TRBV7-3 and TRBJ2-1, reads GAGVSQTPSNKVTEKGKYVELRCDPISGHTALYWYRQSLGQGPEFLIYFQGTGAADDSGLPNDRFFAVRPEGSVSTLKIQRTERGDSAVYLCASSVAGSDYNEQFFGPGTRLTVL.

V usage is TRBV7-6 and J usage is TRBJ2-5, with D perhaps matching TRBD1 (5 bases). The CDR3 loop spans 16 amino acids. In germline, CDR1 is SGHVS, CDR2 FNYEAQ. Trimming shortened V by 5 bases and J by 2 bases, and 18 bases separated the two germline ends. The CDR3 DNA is TGTGCCAGCAGCCAGCAAGGGGCCAGGCCTCAAGAGACCCAGTACTTC. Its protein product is CASSQQGARPQETQYF.

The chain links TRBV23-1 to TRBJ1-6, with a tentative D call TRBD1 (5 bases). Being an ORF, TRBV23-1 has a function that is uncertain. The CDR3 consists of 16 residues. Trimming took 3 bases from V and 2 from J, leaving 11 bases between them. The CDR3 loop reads CASSQQGSPYNSPLHF. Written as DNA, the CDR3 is TGCGCCAGCAGTCAGCAGGGATCGCCCTATAATTCACCCCTCCACTTT.